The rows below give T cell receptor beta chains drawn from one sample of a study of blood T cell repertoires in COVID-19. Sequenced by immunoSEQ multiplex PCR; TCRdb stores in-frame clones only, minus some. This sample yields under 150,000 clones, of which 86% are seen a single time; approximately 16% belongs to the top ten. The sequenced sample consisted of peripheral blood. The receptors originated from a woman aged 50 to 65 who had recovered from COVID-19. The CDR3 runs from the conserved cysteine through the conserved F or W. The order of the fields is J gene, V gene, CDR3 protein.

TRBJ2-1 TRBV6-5 CASSAGTSAYNEQFF
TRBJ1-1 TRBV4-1 CASSQPFRNTEAFF
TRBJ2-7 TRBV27 CANRPLHSAHEQYF
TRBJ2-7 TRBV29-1 CSVRGGGNYEQYF
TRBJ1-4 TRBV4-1 CASSYQGQVNEKLFF
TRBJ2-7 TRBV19 CASRAGTATYEQYF
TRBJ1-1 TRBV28 CASSLWVLADRNTEAFF
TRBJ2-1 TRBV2 CASSGRAENEQFF
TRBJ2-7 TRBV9 CASSEGGLAGEGSYEQYF
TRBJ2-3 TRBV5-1 CASSLQANTDTQYF
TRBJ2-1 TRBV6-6 CASSQTSSNEQFF
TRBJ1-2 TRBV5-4 CASSLESNYGYTF
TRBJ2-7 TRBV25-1 CASIGRGTYEQYF
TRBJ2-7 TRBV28 CASSLSPTYEQYF
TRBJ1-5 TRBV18 CASSPAGQLYQPQHF
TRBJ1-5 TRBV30 CAWTSGSLVYEPQHF
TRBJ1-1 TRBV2 CASRKGGRNTEAFF
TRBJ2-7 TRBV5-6 CASSLGSGRFNEQYF
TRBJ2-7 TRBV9 CASSVVDTGTVYEQYF
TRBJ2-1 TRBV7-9 CASSRARGLTHNEQFF
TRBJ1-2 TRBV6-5 CASRIGTGGGGYTF
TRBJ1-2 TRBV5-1 CASSFPSQGTYGYTF
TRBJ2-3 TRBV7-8 CASSFDSRSSTDTQYF
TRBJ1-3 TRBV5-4 CASSPDSTGNTIYF
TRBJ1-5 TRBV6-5 CASSSGTRRQPQHF
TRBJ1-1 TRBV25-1 CASSEYEGRPINTEAFF
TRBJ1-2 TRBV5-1 CASSGQDTPGYTF
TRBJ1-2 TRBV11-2 CASRATGSYGYTF
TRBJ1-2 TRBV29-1 CSVREINYGYTF
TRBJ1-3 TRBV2 CASSKKGGLSGNTIYF
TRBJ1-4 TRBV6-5 CASRTRDRANEKLFF
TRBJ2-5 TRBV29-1 CSVGQTSQETQYF
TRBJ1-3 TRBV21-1 CASIPGQGVEAGNTIYF
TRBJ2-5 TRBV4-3 CASSPGQGATETQYF
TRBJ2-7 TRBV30 CAWSVDTGSYEQYF
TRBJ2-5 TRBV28 CASSSAAEETQYF
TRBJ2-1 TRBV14 CASSPEPGQGDNEQFF
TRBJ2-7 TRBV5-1 CASSAGTSASYEQYF
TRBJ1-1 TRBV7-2 CASRNRVNTEAFF
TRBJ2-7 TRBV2 CASIRDRTYEQYF
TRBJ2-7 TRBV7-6 CASSLSAGGQPREQYF
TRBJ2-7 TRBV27 CASSGNPGQNYEQYF
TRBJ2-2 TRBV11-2 CASSSPRDSTANTGELFF
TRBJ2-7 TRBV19 CASSPGGRGSEQYF
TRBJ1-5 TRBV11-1 CASSLAGDQPQHF
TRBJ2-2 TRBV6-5 CASRRTETNTGELFF
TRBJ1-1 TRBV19 CASSITGRSTEAFF
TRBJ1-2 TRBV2 CASSEQEDYGYTF